The T cell receptor (beta chain) under discussion was sequenced for a study of cytomegalovirus exposure and HLA in healthy donors. Turning to this clone: Antigen specificity is unknown.

PCR used 60 Vbeta primers and 13 Jbeta primers. Repertoires were generated with immunoSEQ multiplex PCR, while TCRdb's copy carries only in-frame clones and drops some. The sample yields 180,000 or so clones, of which the top ten take up approximately 0.74%. The germline CDR1 and CDR2 sequences are LNHDA and SQIVND (reference sequence). With 9 bases clipped from V and 0 bases from J, the junction kept 10 bases outside the gene matches. The CDR3 has 16 amino acids. Study-level points and caveats: Accounts indicate the classifier identified cytomegalovirus status with strong specificity and sensitivity.

The receptor was derived from a boy between 10 and 17 years old in good health and CMV-seronegative. The chain combines TRBV19 with TRBJ1-4, with 7 bases fitting TRBD1. Input material: PBMCs. DNA for the CDR3: TGTGCCAGCCAACGACAGGGTAGGACAACTAATGAAAAACTGTTTTTT. It yields the protein CASQRQGRTTNEKLFF.